This T cell receptor beta chain was profiled in a study of molecular identifiers for immune sequencing clone quantification. A note on this clonotype: This CDR3 fails to terminate in the conserved phenylalanine or tryptophan, so it likely reflects a read error.

TCRdb redid the calling of the PCR reads with MiXCR, one entry per CDR3 protein. The table lists over 550,000 distinct CDR3 sequences, 25% of them singletons, with about 0.73% in the top ten. The germline CDR1 and CDR2 sequences are SGHRS and YFSETQ. The CDR3 totals 18 residues. V gave up 4 bases and J gave up 6 bases; unmatched junction bases: 9. This TCR was recovered from a human donor in good health. Some libraries in this study had Jurkat cell RNA spiked in. The source material was naive CD8+ T cells from blood, with Jurkat cell RNA spiked in. The subset was: FACS-sorted CD8+CD4-CCR7+CD45RA+ naive T cells. J is TRBJ2-2 and V is TRBV5-1, with TRBD2 matching over 16 bases. The CDR3 region is CASSTGLAGGTLPGELFS. The DNA for the CDR3 is TGCGCCAGCAGCACGGGACTAGCGGGAGGGACCTTGCCCGGGGAGCTGTTTTCT.